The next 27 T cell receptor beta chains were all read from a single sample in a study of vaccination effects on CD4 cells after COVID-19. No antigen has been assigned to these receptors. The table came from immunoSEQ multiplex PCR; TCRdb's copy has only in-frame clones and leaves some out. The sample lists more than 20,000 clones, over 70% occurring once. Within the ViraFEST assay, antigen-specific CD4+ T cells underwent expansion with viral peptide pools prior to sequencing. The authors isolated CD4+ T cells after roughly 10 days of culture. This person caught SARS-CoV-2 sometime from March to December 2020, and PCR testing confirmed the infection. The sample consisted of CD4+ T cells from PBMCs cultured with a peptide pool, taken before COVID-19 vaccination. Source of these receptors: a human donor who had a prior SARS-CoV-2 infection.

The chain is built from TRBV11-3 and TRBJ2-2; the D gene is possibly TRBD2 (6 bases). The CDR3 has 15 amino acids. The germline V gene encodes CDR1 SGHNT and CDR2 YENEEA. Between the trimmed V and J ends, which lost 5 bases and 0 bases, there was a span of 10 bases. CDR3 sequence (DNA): TGTGCCAGCAGCGGGACTGCCGCGAACACCGGGGAGCTGTTTTTT. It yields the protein CASSGTAANTGELFF.

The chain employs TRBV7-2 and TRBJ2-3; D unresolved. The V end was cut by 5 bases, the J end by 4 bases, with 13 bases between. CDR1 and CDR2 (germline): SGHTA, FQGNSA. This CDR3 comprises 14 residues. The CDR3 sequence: CASSPGGSPDTQYF. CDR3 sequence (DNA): TGTGCCAGCAGCCCGGGCGGCTCCCCAGATACGCAGTATTTT.

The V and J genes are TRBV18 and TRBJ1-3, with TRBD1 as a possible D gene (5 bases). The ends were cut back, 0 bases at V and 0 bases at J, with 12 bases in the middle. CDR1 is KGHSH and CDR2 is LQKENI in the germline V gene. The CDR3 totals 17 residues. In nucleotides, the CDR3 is TGTGCCAGCTCACCACCGGGACTGACGAGCTCTGGAAACACCATATATTTT. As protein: CASSPPGLTSSGNTIYF.

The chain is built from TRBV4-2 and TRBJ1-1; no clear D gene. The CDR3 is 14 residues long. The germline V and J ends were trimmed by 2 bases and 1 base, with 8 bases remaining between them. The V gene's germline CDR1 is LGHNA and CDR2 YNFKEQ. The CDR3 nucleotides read TGTGCCAGCAGCCAACCCGGCGGGAACACTGAAGCTTTCTTT. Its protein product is CASSQPGGNTEAFF.

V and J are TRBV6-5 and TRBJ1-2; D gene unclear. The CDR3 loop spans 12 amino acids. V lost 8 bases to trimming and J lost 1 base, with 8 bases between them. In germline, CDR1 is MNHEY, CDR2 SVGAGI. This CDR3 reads CASAPSNYGYTF. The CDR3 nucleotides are TGTGCCAGCGCACCAAGTAACTATGGCTACACCTTC.

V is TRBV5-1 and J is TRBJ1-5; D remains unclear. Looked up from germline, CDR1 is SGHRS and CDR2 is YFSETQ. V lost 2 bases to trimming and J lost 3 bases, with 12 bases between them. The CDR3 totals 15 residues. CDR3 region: CASSLGGNNNQPQHF. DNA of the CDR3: TGCGCCAGCAGCTTAGGAGGAAATAACAATCAGCCCCAGCATTTT.

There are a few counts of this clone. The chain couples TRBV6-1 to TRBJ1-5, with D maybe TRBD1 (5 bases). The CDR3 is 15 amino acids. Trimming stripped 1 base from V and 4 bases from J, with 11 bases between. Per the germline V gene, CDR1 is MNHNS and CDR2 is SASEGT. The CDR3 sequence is CASSEVAGSNQPQHF. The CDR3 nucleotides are TGTGCCAGCAGTGAAGTGGCAGGGTCAAATCAGCCCCAGCATTTT.

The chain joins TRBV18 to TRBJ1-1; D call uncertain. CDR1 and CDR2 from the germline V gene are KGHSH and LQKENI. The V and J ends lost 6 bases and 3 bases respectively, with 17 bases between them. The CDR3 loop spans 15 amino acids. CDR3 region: CASSQNQVPYTEAFF. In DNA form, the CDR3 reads TGTGCCAGCTCCCAAAATCAGGTCCCTTACACTGAAGCTTTCTTT.

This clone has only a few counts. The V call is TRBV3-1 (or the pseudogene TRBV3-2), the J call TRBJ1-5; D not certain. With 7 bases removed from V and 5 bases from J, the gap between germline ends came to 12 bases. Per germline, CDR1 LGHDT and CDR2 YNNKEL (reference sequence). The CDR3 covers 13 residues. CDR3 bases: TGTGCCAGCAACAAAACTTCCTATCAGCCCCAGCATTTT. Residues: CASNKTSYQPQHF.

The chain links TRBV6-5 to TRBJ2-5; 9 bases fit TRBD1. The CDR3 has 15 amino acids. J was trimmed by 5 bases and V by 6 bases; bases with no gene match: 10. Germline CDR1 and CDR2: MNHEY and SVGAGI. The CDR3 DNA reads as TGTGCCAGCAGCCAGGGACAGGGCGGATGGGAGACCCAGTACTTC. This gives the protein CASSQGQGGWETQYF.

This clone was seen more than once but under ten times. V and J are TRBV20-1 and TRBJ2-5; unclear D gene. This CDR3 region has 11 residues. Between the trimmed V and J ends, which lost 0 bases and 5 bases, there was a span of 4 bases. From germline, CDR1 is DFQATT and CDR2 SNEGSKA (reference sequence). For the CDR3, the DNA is TGCAGTGCTAGAGATGTGGAGACCCAGTACTTC. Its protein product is CSARDVETQYF.

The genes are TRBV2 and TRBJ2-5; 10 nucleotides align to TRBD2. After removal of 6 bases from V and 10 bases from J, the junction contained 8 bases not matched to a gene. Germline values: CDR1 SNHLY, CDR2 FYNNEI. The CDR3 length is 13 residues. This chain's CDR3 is CASRTGLAGDQYF. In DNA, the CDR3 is TGTGCCAGCAGGACCGGGCTAGCGGGAGACCAGTACTTC.

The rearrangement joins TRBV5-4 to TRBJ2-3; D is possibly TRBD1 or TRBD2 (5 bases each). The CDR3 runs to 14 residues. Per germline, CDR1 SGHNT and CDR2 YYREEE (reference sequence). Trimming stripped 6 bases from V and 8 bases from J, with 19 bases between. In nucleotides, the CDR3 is TGTGCCAGCACGAATGTTTCTTTTGGGGGTACGCAGTATTTT. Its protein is CASTNVSFGGTQYF.

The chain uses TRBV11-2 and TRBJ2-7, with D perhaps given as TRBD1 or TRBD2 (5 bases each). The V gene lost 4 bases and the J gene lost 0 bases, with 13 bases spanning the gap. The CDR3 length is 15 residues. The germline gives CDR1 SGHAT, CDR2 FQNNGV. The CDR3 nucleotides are TGTGCCAGCAGCTGGACCGGGACCCTCTCCTACGAGCAGTACTTC. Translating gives CASSWTGTLSYEQYF.

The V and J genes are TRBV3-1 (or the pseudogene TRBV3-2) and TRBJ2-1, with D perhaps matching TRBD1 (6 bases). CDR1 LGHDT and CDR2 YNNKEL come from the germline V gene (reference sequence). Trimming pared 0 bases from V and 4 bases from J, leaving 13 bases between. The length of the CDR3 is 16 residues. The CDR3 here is CASSQDFGGQYNEQFF. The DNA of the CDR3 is TGTGCCAGCAGCCAAGATTTTGGGGGCCAATACAATGAGCAGTTCTTC.

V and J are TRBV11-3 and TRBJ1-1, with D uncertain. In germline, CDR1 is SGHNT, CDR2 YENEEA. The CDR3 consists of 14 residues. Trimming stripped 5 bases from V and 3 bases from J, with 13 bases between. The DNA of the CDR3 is TGTGCCAGCAGCGCCCTTTTAGGGCACACTGAAGCTTTCTTT. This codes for CASSALLGHTEAFF.

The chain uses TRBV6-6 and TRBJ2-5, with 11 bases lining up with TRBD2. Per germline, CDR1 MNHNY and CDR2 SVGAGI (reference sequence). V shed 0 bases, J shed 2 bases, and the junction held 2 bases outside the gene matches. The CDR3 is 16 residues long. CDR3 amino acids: CASSYSIAGGQETQYF. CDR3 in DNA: TGTGCCAGCAGTTACTCGATAGCGGGGGGGCAAGAGACCCAGTACTTC.

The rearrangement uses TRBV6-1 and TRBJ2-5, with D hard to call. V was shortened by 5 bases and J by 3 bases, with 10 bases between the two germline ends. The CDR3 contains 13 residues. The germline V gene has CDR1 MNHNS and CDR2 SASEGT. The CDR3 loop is CASSFGGEETQYF. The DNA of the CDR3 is TGTGCCAGCAGTTTTGGTGGAGAAGAGACCCAGTACTTC.

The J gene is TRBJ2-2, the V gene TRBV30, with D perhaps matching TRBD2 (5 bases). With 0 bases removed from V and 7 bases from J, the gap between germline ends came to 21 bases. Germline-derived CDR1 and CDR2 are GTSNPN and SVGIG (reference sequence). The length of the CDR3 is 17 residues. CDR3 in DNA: TGTGCCTGGAGTGTGACTCGGACTTTCCTACATGTCGGGGAGCTGTTTTTT. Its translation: CAWSVTRTFLHVGELFF.

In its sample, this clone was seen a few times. The CDR3 nucleotides read TGTGCCAGCCAGGGCACCGGGGAGCTGTTTTTT. Its translation is CASQGTGELFF. The chain is built from TRBV2 and TRBJ2-2, with D possibly matching TRBD1 (5 bases). Germline CDR1 is SNHLY and CDR2 is FYNNEI. The CDR3 is 11 residues long. The V end was cut by 8 bases, the J end by 4 bases, with 5 bases between. The variable domain in full, with the rest retrieved from reference TRBV2 and TRBJ2-2, is EPEVTQTPSHQVTQMGQEVILRCVPISNHLYFYWYRQILGQKVEFLVSFYNNEISEKSEIFDDQFSVERPDGSNFTLKIRSTKLEDSAMYFCASQGTGELFFGEGSRLTVL.

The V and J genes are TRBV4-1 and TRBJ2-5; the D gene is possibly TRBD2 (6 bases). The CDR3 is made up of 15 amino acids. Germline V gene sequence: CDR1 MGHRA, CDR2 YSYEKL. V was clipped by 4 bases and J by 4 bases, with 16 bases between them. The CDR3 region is CASSLRAGTSETQYF. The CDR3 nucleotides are TGCGCCAGCAGCCTAAGAGCCGGGACTTCAGAGACCCAGTACTTC.

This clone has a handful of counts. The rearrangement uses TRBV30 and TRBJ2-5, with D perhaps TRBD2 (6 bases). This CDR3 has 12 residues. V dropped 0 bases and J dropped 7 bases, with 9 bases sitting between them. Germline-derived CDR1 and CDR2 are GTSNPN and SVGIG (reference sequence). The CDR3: CAWSVLRGTQYF. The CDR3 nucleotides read TGTGCCTGGAGTGTACTGCGGGGGACCCAGTACTTC.

CDR3 loop: CASSIVASAGKNNGYTF. The CDR3 DNA reads as TGTGCCAGTAGTATTGTCGCCTCGGCAGGAAAGAACAATGGCTACACCTTC. The J gene is TRBJ1-2, the V gene TRBV19; no definite D call. The germline CDR1 and CDR2 sequences are LNHDA and SQIVND (reference sequence). This CDR3 has 17 amino acids. Between the trimmed V and J ends, which lost 3 bases and 6 bases, there was a span of 23 bases.

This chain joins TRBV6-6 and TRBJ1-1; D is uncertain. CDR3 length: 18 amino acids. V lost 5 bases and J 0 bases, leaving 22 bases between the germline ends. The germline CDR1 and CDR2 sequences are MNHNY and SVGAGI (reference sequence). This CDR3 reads CASSPQGRRRRLNTEAFF. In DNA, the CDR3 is TGTGCCAGCAGTCCCCAAGGGCGCCGGCGACGACTGAACACTGAAGCTTTCTTT.

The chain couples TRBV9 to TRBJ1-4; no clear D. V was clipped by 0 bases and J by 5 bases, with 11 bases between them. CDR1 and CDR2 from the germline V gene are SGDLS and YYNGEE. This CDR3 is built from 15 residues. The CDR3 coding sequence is TGTGCCAGCAGCGTAGGCATAGCTACAAATGAAAAACTGTTTTTT. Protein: CASSVGIATNEKLFF. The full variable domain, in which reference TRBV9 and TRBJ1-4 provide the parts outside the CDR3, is DSGVTQTPKHLITATGQRVTLRCSPRSGDLSVYWYQQSLDQGLQFLIQYYNGEERAKGNILERFSAQQFPDLHSELNLSSLELGDSALYFCASSVGIATNEKLFFGSGTQLSVL.

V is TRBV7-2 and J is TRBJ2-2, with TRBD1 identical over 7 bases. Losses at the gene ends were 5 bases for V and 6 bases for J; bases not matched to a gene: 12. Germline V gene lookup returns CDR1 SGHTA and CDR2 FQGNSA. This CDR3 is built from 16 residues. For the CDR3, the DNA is TGTGCCAGCAGCAAACAACAGGGGTTGGGGGCCGGGGAGCTGTTTTTT. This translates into CASSKQQGLGAGELFF. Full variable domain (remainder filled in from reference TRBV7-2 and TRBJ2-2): GAGVSQSPSNKVTEKGKDVELRCDPISGHTALYWYRQSLGQGLEFLIYFQGNSAPDKSGLPSDRFSAERTGGSVSTLTIQRTQQEDSAVYLCASSKQQGLGAGELFFGEGSRLTVL.

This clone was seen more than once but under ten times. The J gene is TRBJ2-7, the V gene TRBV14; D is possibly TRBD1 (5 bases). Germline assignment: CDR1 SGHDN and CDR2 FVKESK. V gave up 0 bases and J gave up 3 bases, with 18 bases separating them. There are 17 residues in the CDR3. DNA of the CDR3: TGTGCCAGCAGCCAAGATCTCTGGCGCCCAGGGATCTACGAGCAGTACTTC. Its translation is CASSQDLWRPGIYEQYF.